These 16 T cell receptor beta chains were all obtained from the same sample, sequenced in a study of blood T cell repertoires in COVID-19. Assay: immunoSEQ multiplex PCR; the TCRdb copy retains only in-frame clones and omits some. The sample lists roughly 280,000 clones; about 90% were seen once. What was sequenced was PBMCs or T cells enriched from blood (not recorded which). These receptors were taken from a woman aged 25-40 years with acute COVID-19.

The rearrangement links TRBV2 to TRBJ2-1; 9 nucleotides line up with TRBD2. Germline values: CDR1 SNHLY, CDR2 FYNNEI. This CDR3 has 14 amino acids. After removal of 4 bases from V and 15 bases from J, the junction contained 13 bases not matched to a gene. The CDR3 DNA follows: TGTGCCAGCAGTGCTCAGGCGGGGGGGCTTTGGCGGTTCTTC. This translates into CASSAQAGGLWRFF.

This chain links TRBV4-1 with TRBJ2-3; TRBD2 might be the D (6 bases). V lost 2 bases and J 0 bases, leaving 15 bases between the germline ends. There are 17 residues in the CDR3. The germline V gene encodes CDR1 MGHRA and CDR2 YSYEKL. The CDR3 nucleotides are TGCGCCAGCAGCCAACTATACACGGGGGTCAGCACAGATACGCAGTATTTT. Translating it yields CASSQLYTGVSTDTQYF.

This rearrangement joins TRBV11-1 to TRBJ2-2; D not certain. Looked up from germline, CDR1 is SGHAT and CDR2 is FQDESV (reference sequence). V was shortened by 5 bases and J by 2 bases, with 9 bases between the two germline ends. CDR3 length equals 14 residues. CDR3 protein: CASSPTRNTGELFF. Written as DNA, the CDR3 is TGTGCCAGCAGCCCAACACGAAACACCGGGGAGCTGTTTTTT.

The V gene is TRBV11-3, the J gene TRBJ2-7; 9 positions match TRBD1. Germline CDR1 is SGHNT and CDR2 is YENEEA. V shed 5 bases and J 3 bases; nucleotides not matched to a gene: 2. The CDR3 loop spans 13 amino acids. CDR3 sequence (DNA): TGTGCCAGCAGCCCGACAGGGGGCTACGAGCAGTACTTC. This sequence encodes CASSPTGGYEQYF.

This rearrangement joins TRBV20-1 to TRBJ2-3; 12 bases map to TRBD2. Germline assignment: CDR1 DFQATT and CDR2 SNEGSKA (reference sequence). This CDR3 is built from 15 residues. V shed 3 bases and J 4 bases; nucleotides not matched to a gene: 5. CDR3 sequence (DNA): TGCAGTGCTAGTGCTAGCGGGAGGGGGGCAGATACGCAGTATTTT. Amino acid sequence: CSASASGRGADTQYF.

The chain has TRBV7-9 and TRBJ2-1, with 8 positions matching TRBD2. This CDR3 spans 14 amino acids. V dropped 7 bases and J dropped 7; count of bases not matched to a gene: 9. Germline V gene sequence: CDR1 SEHNR, CDR2 FQNEAQ (reference sequence). CDR3 sequence reads: CASIEAGEDNEQFF. The CDR3 coding sequence is TGTGCCAGCATCGAAGCGGGAGAAGATAATGAGCAGTTCTTC.

The chain combines TRBV28 with TRBJ1-1; D unresolved. V lost 11 bases and J 7 bases, leaving 20 bases between the germline ends. Germline assignment: CDR1 MDHEN and CDR2 SYDVKM. CDR3 length: 13 residues. The CDR3 reads CACFLPKTSEAFF. The CDR3 DNA sequence: TGTGCCTGCTTCTTGCCCAAAACAAGTGAAGCTTTCTTT.

The genes are TRBV27 and TRBJ2-5; D gene ambiguous. Germline assignment: CDR1 MNHEY and CDR2 SMNVEV (reference sequence). This CDR3 has 13 amino acids. Trimming shortened V by 3 bases and J by 1 base, and 6 bases separated the two germline ends. The CDR3 nucleotides are TGTGCCAGCAGTTTTCTCCCCCAAGAGACCCAGTACTTC. Translated, it gives CASSFLPQETQYF.

This chain joins TRBV3-1 (or the pseudogene TRBV3-2) and TRBJ2-6; D possibly corresponds to TRBD1 (5 bases). Germline V CDR1 and CDR2: LGHDT, YNNKEL (reference sequence). Trimming shortened V by 6 bases and J by 2 bases, and 29 bases separated the two germline ends. This CDR3 region has 21 residues. The CDR3 region is CASSPETNPMTASAGANVLTF. The CDR3 nucleotides are TGTGCCAGCAGTCCGGAGACCAATCCGATGACAGCCTCCGCTGGGGCCAACGTCCTGACTTTC.

The chain employs TRBV18 and TRBJ2-3; 11 bases are shared with TRBD2. This CDR3 contains 15 residues. The germline gives CDR1 KGHSH, CDR2 LQKENI. V lost 3 bases and J lost 1; bases outside the gene matches: 0. CDR3 coding DNA: TGTGCCAGCTCACCGGGACTAGCGGGCACAGATACGCAGTATTTT. Translating it yields CASSPGLAGTDTQYF.

This chain joins TRBV5-1 and TRBJ2-1, with 7 nucleotides matching TRBD2. The CDR3 length is 17 residues. Germline assignment: CDR1 SGHRS and CDR2 YFSETQ. V gave up 0 bases and J gave up 6 bases; unmatched junction bases: 12. The CDR3 DNA is TGCGCCAGCAGCTTGGTGGGGGGAGTCTGGGAGGGCAATGAGCAGTTCTTC. It yields the protein CASSLVGGVWEGNEQFF. Combining the CDR3 with reference TRBV5-1 and TRBJ2-1 gives the whole variable domain KAGVTQTPRYLIKTRGQQVTLSCSPISGHRSVSWYQQTPGQGLQFLFEYFSETQRNKGNFPGRFSGRQFSNSRSEMNVSTLELGDSALYLCASSLVGGVWEGNEQFFGPGTRLTVL.

This clone was picked up one time. The chain has TRBV18 and TRBJ2-1, with unresolved D. V was cut by 0 bases and J by 6 bases, with 12 bases left in between. The CDR3 length is 15 residues. Germline CDR1 is KGHSH and CDR2 is LQKENI. The CDR3 DNA is TGTGCCAGCTCACCACCGCCAGGAACCATCAATGAGCAGTTCTTC. This translates into CASSPPPGTINEQFF.

This rearrangement joins TRBV4-1 to TRBJ1-1, with D unresolved. This CDR3 region has 14 residues. Germline assignment: CDR1 MGHRA and CDR2 YSYEKL. Trimming pared 2 bases from V and 1 base from J, leaving 8 bases between. CDR3 DNA: TGCGCCAGCAGCCAACCGACTGAGAACACTGAAGCTTTCTTT. It specifies CASSQPTENTEAFF.

This clone was recorded only once. The V call is TRBV27, the J call TRBJ2-3, with 11 bases aligning to TRBD2. This CDR3 is built from 18 residues. V lost 1 base to trimming and J lost 1 base; unmatched junction nucleotides: 7. Germline CDR1 and CDR2: MNHEY and SMNVEV (reference sequence). CDR3 residues: CASSLFDSGLAGTDTQYF. CDR3 sequence (DNA): TGTGCCAGCAGTTTATTCGACTCGGGACTAGCGGGCACAGATACGCAGTATTTT.

CDR3 nucleotide sequence: TGTGCCAGCAGCCAGGCGGGAGGGTTCTCCTACGAGCAGTACTTC. It encodes CASSQAGGFSYEQYF. The chain has TRBV28 and TRBJ2-7; 9 positions match TRBD2. Germline lookup yields CDR1 MDHEN and CDR2 SYDVKM. J gave up 0 bases and V 6 bases, and 6 bases lay outside the gene matches. CDR3 length: 15 amino acids.

The chain has TRBV7-7 and TRBJ2-7, with 7 positions matching TRBD1. The CDR3 runs 15 residues. CDR1 and CDR2 (germline): SSHAT, FNYEAQ (reference sequence). The V and J ends lost 2 bases and 3 bases, in that order; junction bases with no gene match: 7. CDR3 nucleotides: TGTGCCAGCAGCTTAATTGGGGACAGACTCTACGAGCAGTACTTC. This encodes CASSLIGDRLYEQYF.